Detailed here is one TCR beta chain. Trimming pared 5 bases from V and 5 bases from J, leaving 13 bases between. The CDR3 has 13 residues. The V gene's germline CDR1 is SGDLS and CDR2 YYNGEE. These data come from a study of T cell responses to AZD1222 COVID-19 vaccine. The protocol was immunoSEQ multiplex PCR, while the TCRdb copy is restricted to in-frame clones and leaves out a portion. The sample contains some 200,000 clones, about 94% of which appear only once. Source: peripheral blood, taken 28 days after the second AZD1222 dose. The chain couples TRBV9 to TRBJ1-2; D not resolved. This receptor was identified in an adult who received the AZD1222 COVID-19 vaccine. In DNA form, the CDR3 reads TGTGCCAGCAGGAGCGGCCGCGGATATGGCTACACCTTC. Translated, it gives CASRSGRGYGYTF.